This T cell receptor (beta chain) is drawn from a study of CD4 T cells in relation to SARS-CoV-2 and coronaviruses. Before the COVID-19 pandemic, during about 2011-2019, CD4+ T cells were taken from unexposed donors. CD4+ T cells were isolated from the cells after less than 13 days of culture. As cell numbers allowed, unexposed-donor CD4+ T cells faced SARS-CoV-2 S/N and four cold-coronavirus spikes. The CDR3 spans 15 residues. Germline loops: CDR1 LGHDT, CDR2 YNNKEL (reference sequence). Trimming removed 4 bases at V and 4 bases at J, with 14 bases between. Repertoires were generated with immunoSEQ multiplex PCR, while TCRdb's copy carries only in-frame clones and drops some. Of 25,000 to 35,000 clones listed, around 72% are singletons. Only a few counts were recorded for this clone. The antigen remains undetermined.

This receptor was identified in a human donor in good health. Input material: CD4+ T cells from PBMCs, cultured in vitro. The gene calls are TRBV3-1 (or the pseudogene TRBV3-2) and TRBJ1-5; no firm D call. The CDR3 DNA reads as TGTGCCAGCAGCCTGAGCCGGCCCCCTAATCAGCCCCAGCATTTT. Translating it yields CASSLSRPPNQPQHF.